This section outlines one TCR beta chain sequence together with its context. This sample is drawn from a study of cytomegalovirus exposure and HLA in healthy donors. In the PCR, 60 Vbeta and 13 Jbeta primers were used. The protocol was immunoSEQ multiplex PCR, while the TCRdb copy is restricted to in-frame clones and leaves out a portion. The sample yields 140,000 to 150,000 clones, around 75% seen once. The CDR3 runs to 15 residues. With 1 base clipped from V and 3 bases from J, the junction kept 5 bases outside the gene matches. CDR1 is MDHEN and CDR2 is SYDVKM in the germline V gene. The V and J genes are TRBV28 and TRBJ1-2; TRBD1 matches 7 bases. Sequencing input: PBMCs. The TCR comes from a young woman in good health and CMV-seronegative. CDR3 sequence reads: CASSLLEGAHYGYTF. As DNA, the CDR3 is TGTGCCAGCAGTTTATTAGAGGGGGCGCACTATGGCTACACCTTC.